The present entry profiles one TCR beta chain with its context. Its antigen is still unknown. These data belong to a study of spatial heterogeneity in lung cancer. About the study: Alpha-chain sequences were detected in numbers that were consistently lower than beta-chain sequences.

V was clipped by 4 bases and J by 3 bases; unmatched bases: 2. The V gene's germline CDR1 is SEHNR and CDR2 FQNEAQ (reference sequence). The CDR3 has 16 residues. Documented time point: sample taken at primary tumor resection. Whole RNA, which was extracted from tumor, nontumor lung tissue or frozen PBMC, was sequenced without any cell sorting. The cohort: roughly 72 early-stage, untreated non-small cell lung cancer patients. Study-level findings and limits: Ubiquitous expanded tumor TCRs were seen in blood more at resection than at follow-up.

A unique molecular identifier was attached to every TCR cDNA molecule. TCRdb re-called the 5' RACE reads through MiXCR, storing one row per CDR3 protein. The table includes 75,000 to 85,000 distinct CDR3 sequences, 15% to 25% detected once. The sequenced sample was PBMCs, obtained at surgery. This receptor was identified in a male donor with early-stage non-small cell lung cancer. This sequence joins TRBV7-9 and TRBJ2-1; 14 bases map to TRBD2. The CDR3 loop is CASSSGLAGGYNEQFF. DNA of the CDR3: TGTGCCAGCAGCTCAGGACTAGCGGGGGGCTACAATGAGCAGTTCTTC.